Following are 29 T cell receptor beta chains from one sample sequenced in a study of blood T cells in healthy people across ages. A J-beta primer mix and a sample-barcoded 5' primer were used in a second PCR of roughly 6 to 11 cycles. Via MiXCR, TCRdb re-called the 5' RACE reads, giving one row per CDR3 protein. This table holds 920,000 or so distinct CDR3 sequences, 40% to 45% found once. Sequenced sample: blood. The receptors were sampled from a woman aged 60-75 years in good health.

This sequence joins TRBV20-1 and TRBJ1-2; the D is unclear. V dropped 6 bases and J dropped 8 bases, with 10 bases sitting between them. Germline-derived CDR1 and CDR2 are DFQATT and SNEGSKA (reference sequence). The CDR3 runs 10 residues. CDR3 in amino acids: CSAGDSGYTF. The CDR3 DNA is TGCAGTGCCGGAGATTCAGGCTACACCTTC.

The genes are TRBV6-2 or TRBV6-3 and TRBJ2-1; possible D gene TRBD1, 5 bases. The CDR3 covers 14 residues. V was clipped by 2 bases and J by 4 bases, with 9 bases between them. From germline, CDR1 is MNHEY and CDR2 SVGEGT. The CDR3 sequence: CASSYGGHYNEQFF. The DNA for the CDR3 is TGTGCCAGCAGTTACGGCGGACATTACAATGAGCAGTTCTTC.

V is TRBV21-1 and J is TRBJ2-1; TRBD1 was called by the table and not checked on the DNA. TRBV21-1 is a pseudogene locus. The CDR3 contains 16 residues. The CDR3 coding sequence is TGTGCCAGCAGCAAAGGCGACAGGGGATGTGTCAATGAGCAGTTCTTC. Its translation: CASSKGDRGCVNEQFF.

The chain has TRBV20-1 and TRBJ2-5; tentatively, D is TRBD1 (6 bases). The ends were cut back, 0 bases at V and 11 bases at J, with 22 bases in the middle. CDR3 size: 15 residues. The germline gives CDR1 DFQATT, CDR2 SNEGSKA (reference sequence). CDR3 protein: CSAREPRGDANEQYF. The CDR3 DNA reads TGCAGTGCTAGAGAACCCAGGGGCGACGCAAATGAGCAGTACTTC.

J is TRBJ2-1 and V is TRBV20-1; 8 bases fit TRBD1. CDR3 length: 14 amino acids. Per germline, CDR1 DFQATT and CDR2 SNEGSKA (reference sequence). V was clipped by 0 bases and J by 8 bases; unmatched bases: 6. CDR3 amino acids: CSAREWTGRHEQFF. The CDR3 DNA sequence: TGCAGTGCTAGAGAATGGACAGGGCGGCATGAGCAGTTCTTC.

This clonotype was counted a few times. V usage is TRBV10-3 and J usage is TRBJ1-1; 7 bases are shared with TRBD1. The V gene end was trimmed by 0 bases and the J gene end by 0 bases; junction bases not matched to a gene: 4. Germline V gene sequence: CDR1 ENHRY, CDR2 SYGVKD. The CDR3 is 16 residues long. CDR3 in amino acids: CAISESRGQLNTEAFF. DNA of the CDR3: TGTGCCATCAGTGAGTCGAGGGGACAGTTGAACACTGAAGCTTTCTTT.

This clonotype was counted between two and nine times. The genes are TRBV14 and TRBJ2-3; TRBD2 matches 10 bases. The germline CDR1 and CDR2 sequences are SGHDN and FVKESK. This CDR3 is 17 amino acids long. Trimming cost V 0 bases and J 5 bases; bases outside gene matches: 8. The CDR3 DNA follows: TGTGCCAGCAGCCAAGATGGAGCGGGAGGGCCTATAGATACGCAGTATTTT. Amino acids: CASSQDGAGGPIDTQYF.

CDR3 region: CASSLATGFDSPLHF. DNA of the CDR3: TGTGCCAGCAGTTTAGCGACAGGGTTTGATTCACCCCTCCACTTT. V gene TRBV12-3 or TRBV12-4 combines with J gene TRBJ1-6, with TRBD1 matching 7 bases. V gave up 0 bases and J gave up 8 bases; unmatched junction bases: 4. The CDR3 totals 15 residues.

This clonotype was observed a single time. Germline is not matched at one junction end, which may reflect a read error. The chain recombines TRBV10-3 with TRBJ2-3; D uncertain. The CDR3 is made up of 14 amino acids. Germline V gene sequence: CDR1 ENHRY, CDR2 SYGVKD. CDR3 sequence (DNA): TGTGCCACCCAGTGGGTAAGCAGCACAGATACGCGGTATTTT. As protein: CATQWVSSTDTRYF.

This clonotype was observed at least ten times. J is TRBJ2-7 and V is TRBV27; TRBD1 agrees at 7 bases. The CDR3 contains 14 residues. Per germline, CDR1 MNHEY and CDR2 SMNVEV (reference sequence). V dropped 5 bases and J dropped 4; count of bases not matched to a gene: 8. This CDR3 reads CASSEDRDMYEQYF. In DNA, the CDR3 is TGTGCCAGCAGTGAAGACAGGGATATGTACGAGCAGTACTTC.

This clonotype was detected only a few times. This rearrangement joins TRBV6-5 to TRBJ2-7; D is unclear. The V gene lost 2 bases and the J gene lost 0 bases, with 5 bases spanning the gap. Germline V gene sequence: CDR1 MNHEY, CDR2 SVGAGI. The CDR3 spans 13 residues. The CDR3 DNA is TGTGCCAGCAGTTACGACAACTCCTACGAGCAGTACTTC. As protein: CASSYDNSYEQYF.

V usage is TRBV27 and J usage is TRBJ2-7, with D possibly TRBD2 on 5 matching bases. The CDR3 spans 15 residues. The V end lost 5 bases, the J end lost 0 bases, and 14 bases lay between the germline ends. Germline loops: CDR1 MNHEY, CDR2 SMNVEV (reference sequence). In DNA, the CDR3 is TGTGCCAGCAGTCCTCAGAGGGCTCTCTCCTACGAGCAGTACTTC. Its translation is CASSPQRALSYEQYF.

This clonotype has just a few counts. The chain couples TRBV13 to TRBJ2-7, with D hard to call. The CDR3 is made up of 14 amino acids. Trimming took off 5 bases at V and 5 bases at J, with 16 bases between the two ends. Per germline, CDR1 PRHDT and CDR2 FYEKMQ (reference sequence). The CDR3 sequence is CASSLELLGDEQYF. The CDR3 DNA reads TGTGCCAGCAGCCTAGAGCTCCTTGGAGACGAGCAGTACTTC. Using reference TRBV13 and TRBJ2-7 for the parts outside the CDR3, the full variable domain is AAGVIQSPRHLIKEKRETATLKCYPIPRHDTVYWYQQGPGQDPQFLISFYEKMQSDKGSIPDRFSAQQFSDYHSELNMSSLELGDSALYFCASSLELLGDEQYFGPGTRLTVT.

With respect to this clonotype: A junction end diverges from the germline sequence, so it may reflect a read error. The chain employs TRBV6-5 and TRBJ2-4; D is unclear. The J call is uncertain, as TRBJ2-7 better fits the DNA end. The CDR3 spans 14 residues. CDR1 MNHEY and CDR2 SVGAGI come from the germline V gene. CDR3 nucleotides: TGTACCAGCAGTTACTCGTCAATAGACTACGAGCAGTACTTC. As protein: CTSSYSSIDYEQYF.

The chain has TRBV27 and TRBJ2-5; 9 nucleotides line up with TRBD1. The DNA end favors TRBJ2-7, so the J call may be wrong. Per germline, CDR1 MNHEY and CDR2 SMNVEV (reference sequence). This CDR3 region has 13 residues. The CDR3 DNA sequence: TGTGCCAGCAGCGACAGGGGGAGGTACGAGCAGTACTTC. As protein: CASSDRGRYEQYF.

The CDR3 protein is CAIQEAPDTQYF. The CDR3 DNA is TGTGCCATCCAGGAAGCTCCAGATACGCAGTATTTT. The V call is TRBV7-3, the J call TRBJ2-3, with unresolved D. The CDR3 consists of 12 residues. Trimming shortened V by 10 bases and J by 4 bases, and 12 bases separated the two germline ends. Germline-derived CDR1 and CDR2 are SGHTA and FQGTGA.

The chain carries TRBV7-3 and TRBJ1-1, with unresolved D. The germline CDR1 and CDR2 sequences are SGHTA and FQGTGA. Trimming left V 3 bases short and J 1 base short, with 9 bases between. The CDR3 spans 14 residues. The CDR3 nucleotides read TGTGCCAGCAGCTTGGCACACGGGAACACTGAAGCTTTCTTT. This sequence encodes CASSLAHGNTEAFF.

The rearrangement uses TRBV27 and TRBJ2-1; 10 bases align to TRBD2. Per the germline V gene, CDR1 is MNHEY and CDR2 is SMNVEV (reference sequence). The CDR3 spans 14 residues. The J segment lost 9 bases and the V segment lost 6 bases, leaving 8 bases of the junction unmatched. In DNA, the CDR3 is TGTGCCAGCAGAGAAGCGGGAGGGGGCAGTGAGCAGTTCTTC. Translated, it gives CASREAGGGSEQFF.

Concerning this clonotype itself: This sequence may be a read error, since a much larger clone differs from it by one base. V gene TRBV9 combines with J gene TRBJ2-1; unclear D gene. From germline, CDR1 is SGDLS and CDR2 YYNGEE. The CDR3 is made up of 15 amino acids. The V and J ends lost 2 bases and 10 bases respectively, with 19 bases between them. The CDR3 here is CASSVAGSSSYEQFF. The CDR3 region has the DNA TGTGCCAGCAGCGTGGCAGGAAGTTCCTCCTACGAGCAGTTCTTC.

This clonotype was counted only a few times. The rearrangement uses TRBV7-8 and TRBJ2-7, with 8 bases aligning to TRBD1. The V segment lost 0 bases and the J segment 3 bases; nucleotides outside the gene matches: 7. This CDR3 has 16 residues. The V gene's germline CDR1 is SGHVS and CDR2 FQNEAQ. DNA for the CDR3: TGTGCCAGCAGCTTAGCGGGCAGGGGGCTTATCTACGAGCAGTACTTC. It yields the protein CASSLAGRGLIYEQYF.

This sequence joins TRBV20-1 and TRBJ2-1; 8 bases map to TRBD2. V gave up 5 bases and J gave up 9 bases; unmatched junction bases: 12. The V gene's germline CDR1 is DFQATT and CDR2 SNEGSKA (reference sequence). The CDR3 length is 14 residues. The CDR3, as DNA: TGCAGTGCTCCCAGTAGCGGGAAAGTAGGTGAGCAGTTCTTC. It translates to CSAPSSGKVGEQFF.

In this sample, this clonotype turned up a few times. The rearrangement joins TRBV28 to TRBJ2-3; tentative D call: TRBD1 (6 bases). V dropped 3 bases and J dropped 7 bases, with 17 bases sitting between them. Per germline, CDR1 MDHEN and CDR2 SYDVKM. The CDR3 has 15 amino acids. This CDR3 is CASSFLGQGSYTQYF. The CDR3 coding sequence is TGTGCCAGCAGTTTTTTGGGGCAGGGGTCGTATACGCAGTATTTT. Supplemented by reference TRBV28 and TRBJ2-3, the full variable domain reads DVKVTQSSRYLVKRTGEKVFLECVQDMDHENMFWYRQDPGLGLRLIYFSYDVKMKEKGDIPEGYSVSREKKERFSLILESASTNQTSMYLCASSFLGQGSYTQYFGPGTRLTVL.

A few counts support this clonotype. V gene TRBV12-5 combines with J gene TRBJ2-5; D not certain. The ends were cut back, 1 base at V and 5 bases at J, with 8 bases in the middle. Germline lookup yields CDR1 LGHNT and CDR2 FRNRAP. This CDR3 spans 13 amino acids. The CDR3 reads CASGLGIEETQYF. The CDR3 DNA reads as TGTGCTAGTGGTTTGGGCATAGAGGAGACCCAGTACTTC.

This clonotype was detected once. This rearrangement joins TRBV6-1 to TRBJ1-2, with D uncertain. Deletions cut 1 base from V and 7 bases from J, with 19 bases between. This CDR3 spans 16 amino acids. Germline-derived CDR1 and CDR2 are MNHNS and SASEGT. The DNA of the CDR3 is TGTGCCAGCAGTGAAGAGATAGCGGGAGGCGCGGGTGGCTACACCTTC. Amino acid sequence: CASSEEIAGGAGGYTF.

This clonotype was detected only a few times. The chain links TRBV21-1 to TRBJ2-7; TRBD2, the D gene given by the table, was not confirmed from the DNA. The closer fit of TRBJ2-5 to the DNA end suggests the J call may be wrong. TRBV21-1 is marked as a pseudogene. CDR3 length: 15 residues. CDR3 loop: CASGNSGRAGETQYF. The DNA for the CDR3 is TGTGCCAGCGGTAATAGCGGGAGGGCCGGCGAGACCCAGTACTTC.

This clonotype was seen a handful of times. This sequence joins TRBV5-8 and TRBJ2-1; 8 bases align to TRBD2. The junction had 11 bases not matched to a gene; V was cut back by 4 bases and J by 5 bases. The germline gives CDR1 SGHTS, CDR2 YDEGEE. The CDR3 is 16 amino acids. The CDR3 reads CASSVGSGLVDNEQFF. In nucleotides, the CDR3 is TGTGCCAGCAGCGTTGGGTCGGGACTAGTAGACAATGAGCAGTTCTTC.

This chain links TRBV20-1 with TRBJ2-1, with 9 bases aligning to TRBD2. The CDR3 is 21 residues long. After removal of 0 bases from V and 8 bases from J, the junction contained 26 bases not matched to a gene. The germline gives CDR1 DFQATT, CDR2 SNEGSKA (reference sequence). The CDR3 nucleotides are TGCAGTGCTAGAGATGGACTCCCTCTGGCGGGAGGGCCGGTTGTTCACCATGAGCAGTTCTTC. Translating it yields CSARDGLPLAGGPVVHHEQFF.

In its sample, this clonotype was seen many times. The chain employs TRBV5-1 and TRBJ2-5; D call uncertain. This CDR3 region has 14 residues. The germline V gene has CDR1 SGHRS and CDR2 YFSETQ. The V end was cut by 0 bases, the J end by 0 bases, with 6 bases between. This chain's CDR3 is CASSLDLDQETQYF. CDR3 DNA sequence: TGCGCCAGCAGCTTGGATCTTGACCAAGAGACCCAGTACTTC.

The chain has TRBV28 and TRBJ2-1; 9 nucleotides align to TRBD1. The J call is doubtful: the DNA matches TRBJ2-7 better. The CDR3 covers 15 residues. Germline V CDR1 and CDR2: MDHEN, SYDVKM. CDR3 sequence: CASRDRDREDHEQYF. In DNA, the CDR3 is TGTGCCAGCAGAGATAGGGACAGGGAGGACCATGAGCAGTACTTC.